Listed below are T cell receptor beta chains from one sample, sequenced in a study of T-cell memory formation after mild COVID-19. TCRdb processed the 5' RACE reads anew with MiXCR; each CDR3 protein has one entry. This sample yields over 300,000 distinct CDR3 sequences, of which around a fifth are seen a single time; around 20% belongs to the top ten. Specimen: PBMCs or a T cell subset sorted from them (not recorded which). The receptors come from a man aged 18 to 29 who had mild COVID-19 (a few samples of this study predate the infection). Cell type and time point are not known. CDR3s include the opening cysteine and the closing phenylalanine or tryptophan. D genes are given only for firm matches. Clone size appears in some rows only: once, few, many, or a class for an expanded clone.

clone_size: few
v_call: TRBV7-3
d_call: TRBD1
j_call: TRBJ1-6
cdr3_nt: TGTGCCAGCAGCTACGGGGACAGGGGGCATTCACCCCTCCACTTT
cdr3_aa: CASSYGDRGHSPLHF

clone_size: -
v_call: TRBV24-1
d_call: -
j_call: TRBJ2-5
cdr3_nt: TGTGCCACCAGTGACCCGGAGGGACATCGACGGGAGACCCAGTACTTC
cdr3_aa: CATSDPEGHRRETQYF

clone_size: -
v_call: TRBV9
d_call: TRBD2
j_call: TRBJ2-7
cdr3_nt: TGTGCCAGCAGCCCCCTGGTTAGCGGGGGATACGAGCAGTACTTC
cdr3_aa: CASSPLVSGGYEQYF

clone_size: many
v_call: TRBV5-1
d_call: -
j_call: TRBJ1-6
cdr3_nt: TGCGCCAGCAGCTTGGATCAGGGGTCGCCTAATTCACCCCTCCACTTT
cdr3_aa: CASSLDQGSPNSPLHF

clone_size: few
v_call: TRBV18
d_call: -
j_call: TRBJ1-1
cdr3_nt: TGTGCCAGCCAGGGGACGGAGGGGACTGAAGCTTTCTTT
cdr3_aa: CASQGTEGTEAFF

clone_size: -
v_call: TRBV25-1
d_call: TRBD2
j_call: TRBJ2-6
cdr3_nt: TGTGCCAGCAGCCCAGCGGGGGGGAGCTCTGGGGCCAACGTCCTGACTTTC
cdr3_aa: CASSPAGGSSGANVLTF

clone_size: -
v_call: TRBV6-6
d_call: TRBD1
j_call: TRBJ1-2
cdr3_nt: TGTGCCAGCAGATGGACAGGGCCACCTTATGGCTACACCTTC
cdr3_aa: CASRWTGPPYGYTF

clone_size: -
v_call: TRBV20-1
d_call: -
j_call: TRBJ2-3
cdr3_nt: TGCAGTGCTTTTGAGGGGGGGCCCGATACGCAGTATTTT
cdr3_aa: CSAFEGGPDTQYF

clone_size: many
v_call: TRBV29-1
d_call: -
j_call: TRBJ2-7
cdr3_nt: TGCAGCGTTGGGAACGGGGGTCACTCCTACGAGCAGTACTTC
cdr3_aa: CSVGNGGHSYEQYF

clone_size: -
v_call: TRBV12-3/TRBV12-4
d_call: TRBD1
j_call: TRBJ1-5
cdr3_nt: TGTGCCAGTCAGGGGGCAGGGCGCAATCAGCCCAAGCATTTT
cdr3_aa: CASQGAGRNQPKHF

clone_size: -
v_call: TRBV12-3/TRBV12-4
d_call: TRBD2
j_call: TRBJ2-3
cdr3_nt: TGTGCCAGCAGTTTAAGCGGGGGGGCTGTAGATACGCAGTATTTT
cdr3_aa: CASSLSGGAVDTQYF

clone_size: few
v_call: TRBV27
d_call: -
j_call: TRBJ1-4
cdr3_nt: TGTGCCAGCAGTTTATCGGTGGAGGGGGAGAGAAAACTGTTTTTT
cdr3_aa: CASSLSVEGERKLFF

clone_size: few
v_call: TRBV9
d_call: -
j_call: TRBJ1-2
cdr3_nt: TGTGCCAGCAGCGGCTGGACAGAGAAAATTCCTAACTATGGCTACACCTTC
cdr3_aa: CASSGWTEKIPNYGYTF

clone_size: once
v_call: TRBV20-1
d_call: TRBD1
j_call: TRBJ2-3
cdr3_nt: TGCAGTGCTAGAGATCCGGGGACAGGGGGCGCTTGGGGAGATACGCAGTATTTT
cdr3_aa: CSARDPGTGGAWGDTQYF

clone_size: few
v_call: TRBV12-3/TRBV12-4
d_call: -
j_call: TRBJ2-2
cdr3_nt: TGTGCCAGCAGTTTGGGACGTAGGACGAACACCGGGGAGCTGTTTTTT
cdr3_aa: CASSLGRRTNTGELFF

clone_size: few
v_call: TRBV20-1
d_call: -
j_call: TRBJ2-3
cdr3_nt: TGCAGTGCTAGTAGACCAGGGGGGGCAGATACGCAGTATTTT
cdr3_aa: CSASRPGGADTQYF

clone_size: few
v_call: TRBV6-2/TRBV6-3
d_call: -
j_call: TRBJ1-1
cdr3_nt: TGTGCCAGCGGCCGTGGGGTAGGGACTGAAGCTTTCTTT
cdr3_aa: CASGRGVGTEAFF

clone_size: few
v_call: TRBV5-1
d_call: TRBD1
j_call: TRBJ1-1
cdr3_nt: TGCGCCAGCCAATGGACAGGGGAAAACACTGAAGCTTTCTTT
cdr3_aa: CASQWTGENTEAFF

clone_size: few
v_call: TRBV7-2
d_call: -
j_call: TRBJ2-1
cdr3_nt: TGTGCCAGCAGCTTAGTCGCGGTTTACAATGAGCAGTTCTTC
cdr3_aa: CASSLVAVYNEQFF

clone_size: many
v_call: TRBV3-1
d_call: TRBD2
j_call: TRBJ2-3
cdr3_nt: TGTGCCAGCAGCCTCCTGGGACTAGCGGGGGACCCCCGCCACTCGCAGTATTTT
cdr3_aa: CASSLLGLAGDPRHSQYF

clone_size: few
v_call: TRBV10-1
d_call: -
j_call: TRBJ2-5
cdr3_nt: TGCGCCAGCAGTGAGGGGGAGACCCAGTACTTC
cdr3_aa: CASSEGETQYF

clone_size: few
v_call: TRBV24-1
d_call: TRBD1
j_call: TRBJ2-3
cdr3_nt: TGTGCCACCAGTGATTTACCCGGGACAGGAACAGATACGCAGTATTTT
cdr3_aa: CATSDLPGTGTDTQYF

clone_size: few
v_call: TRBV6-2/TRBV6-3
d_call: -
j_call: TRBJ1-1
cdr3_nt: TGTGCCAGCAGTTACGCGCAGCTGAACACTGAAGCTTTCTTT
cdr3_aa: CASSYAQLNTEAFF

clone_size: -
v_call: TRBV7-2
d_call: -
j_call: TRBJ2-3
cdr3_nt: TGTGCCAGCAGCTTGTTCACCGCAACAGATACGCAGTATTTT
cdr3_aa: CASSLFTATDTQYF